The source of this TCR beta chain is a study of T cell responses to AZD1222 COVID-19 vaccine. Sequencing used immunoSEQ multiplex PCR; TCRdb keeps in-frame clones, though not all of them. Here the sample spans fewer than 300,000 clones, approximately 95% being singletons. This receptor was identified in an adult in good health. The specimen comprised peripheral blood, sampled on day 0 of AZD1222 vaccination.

In DNA, the CDR3 is TGTGCCAGCAGCTATGCCGCAGTCGAGGGACAGGCGGGACTAGGAGGCTTCTACGAGCAGTACTTC. Protein product: CASSYAAVEGQAGLGGFYEQYF. The chain combines TRBV28 with TRBJ2-7; the D gene could be TRBD1 or TRBD2 (8 bases each). The CDR3 length is 22 residues. Germline V gene lookup returns CDR1 MDHEN and CDR2 SYDVKM. The V and J ends lost 6 bases and 3 bases respectively, with 39 bases between them.